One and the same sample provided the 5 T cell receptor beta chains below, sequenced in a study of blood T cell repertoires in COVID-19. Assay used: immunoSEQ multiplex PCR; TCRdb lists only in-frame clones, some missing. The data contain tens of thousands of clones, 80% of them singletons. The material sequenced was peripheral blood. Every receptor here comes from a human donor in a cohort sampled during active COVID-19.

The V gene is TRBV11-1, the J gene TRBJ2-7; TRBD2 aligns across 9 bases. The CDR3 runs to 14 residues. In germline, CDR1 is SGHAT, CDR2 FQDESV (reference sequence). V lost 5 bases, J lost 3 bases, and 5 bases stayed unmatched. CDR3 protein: CASSDSGSNYEQYF. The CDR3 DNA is TGTGCCAGCAGCGATAGCGGGAGTAACTACGAGCAGTACTTC.

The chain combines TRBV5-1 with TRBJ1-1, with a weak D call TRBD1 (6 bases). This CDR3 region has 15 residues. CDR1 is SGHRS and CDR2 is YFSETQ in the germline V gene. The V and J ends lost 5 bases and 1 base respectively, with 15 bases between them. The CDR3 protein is CASRLQGRGNTEAFF. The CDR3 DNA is TGCGCCAGCAGATTACAGGGCCGAGGGAACACTGAAGCTTTCTTT. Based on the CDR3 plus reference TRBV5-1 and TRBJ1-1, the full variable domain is KAGVTQTPRYLIKTRGQQVTLSCSPISGHRSVSWYQQTPGQGLQFLFEYFSETQRNKGNFPGRFSGRQFSNSRSEMNVSTLELGDSALYLCASRLQGRGNTEAFFGQGTRLTVV.

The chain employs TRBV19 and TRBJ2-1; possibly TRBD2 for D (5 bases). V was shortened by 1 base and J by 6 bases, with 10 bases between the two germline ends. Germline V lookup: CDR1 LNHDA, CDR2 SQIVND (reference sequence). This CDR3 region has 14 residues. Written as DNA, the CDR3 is TGTGCCAGTAGTATAGGCTTGAGCGGCAATGAGCAGTTCTTC. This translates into CASSIGLSGNEQFF.

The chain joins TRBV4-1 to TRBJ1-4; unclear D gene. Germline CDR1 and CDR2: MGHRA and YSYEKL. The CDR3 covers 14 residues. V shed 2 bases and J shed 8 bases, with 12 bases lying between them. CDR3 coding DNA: TGCGCCAGCAGCCAAAGCCCGAAGAGCGAAAAACTGTTTTTT. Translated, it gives CASSQSPKSEKLFF.

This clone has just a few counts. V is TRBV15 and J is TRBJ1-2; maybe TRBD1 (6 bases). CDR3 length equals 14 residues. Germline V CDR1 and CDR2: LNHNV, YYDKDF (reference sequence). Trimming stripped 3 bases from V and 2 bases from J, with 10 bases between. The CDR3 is CATSSRGYNYGYTF. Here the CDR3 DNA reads TGTGCCACCAGCAGCAGGGGATACAACTATGGCTACACCTTC.